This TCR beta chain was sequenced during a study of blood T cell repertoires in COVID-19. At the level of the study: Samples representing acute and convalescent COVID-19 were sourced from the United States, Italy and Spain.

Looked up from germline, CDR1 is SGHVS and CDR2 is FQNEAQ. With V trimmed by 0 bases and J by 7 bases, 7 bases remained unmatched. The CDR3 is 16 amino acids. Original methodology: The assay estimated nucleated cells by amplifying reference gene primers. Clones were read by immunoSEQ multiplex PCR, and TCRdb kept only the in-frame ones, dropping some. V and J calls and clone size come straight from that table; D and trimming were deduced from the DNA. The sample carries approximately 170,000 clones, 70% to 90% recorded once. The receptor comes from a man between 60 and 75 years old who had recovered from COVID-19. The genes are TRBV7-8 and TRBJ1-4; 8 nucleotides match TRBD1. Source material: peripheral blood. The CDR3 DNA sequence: TGTGCCAGCAGCTTAGCGCCCGGGACAGGAGGTGAAAAACTGTTTTTT. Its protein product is CASSLAPGTGGEKLFF.